The clone carrying this T cell receptor (beta chain) was found a few times. Its antigen is still unknown. This sample is drawn from a study of T-cell reconstitution after alpha-beta-depleted transplantation in children. The TCRbeta library was prepared with unique molecular identifiers. TCRdb ran MiXCR on the PCR reads and lists one entry per CDR3 protein. The sample consists of fewer than 1 million distinct CDR3 sequences, roughly 15% of them appearing once. Study-wide points: The high TCRbeta diversity at day 60 in some patients came from surviving recipient T cells and thymic progenitors. Expanded graft clones numbering several hundred reportedly gave rise to alpha-beta T cells about two months after transplant.

This CDR3 has 16 amino acids. Germline V gene sequence: CDR1 SEHNR, CDR2 FQNEAQ (reference sequence). Trimming took off 1 base at V and 1 base at J, with 12 bases between the two ends. The receptor comes from a male patient younger than 18 who had a stem cell transplant for acute lymphoblastic leukemia, so the T cells may come from the graft donor. Sequences were derived from PBMCs, mostly from graft donor cells, sampled 360 days after TCRalphabeta/CD19-depleted stem cell transplant. V is TRBV7-9 and J is TRBJ2-3; D is uncertain. CDR3 nucleotides: TGTGCCAGCAGCTTAGAGTTCGGACGGGGCACAGATACGCAGTATTTT. Protein product: CASSLEFGRGTDTQYF.